The following is a T cell receptor (beta chain) sequence with its context. Its specificity is not known. The CDR3 consists of 12 residues. Trimming pared 1 base from V and 5 bases from J, leaving 3 bases between. Per the germline V gene, CDR1 is MGHRA and CDR2 is YSYEKL. This entry belongs to a study of T-cell memory formation after mild COVID-19. Study-level findings and limits: CD8+ contracting clones occupied EMRA, while CD4+ ones occupied mainly CM and EM. Some SARS-CoV-2-responding clones were already detected in memory before infection.

Via MiXCR, TCRdb re-called the 5' RACE reads, giving one row per CDR3 protein. The sample records 150,000 or so distinct CDR3 sequences, more than 14% being singletons. The chain combines TRBV4-1 with TRBJ2-1; D is uncertain. The material sequenced was PBMCs or a T cell subset sorted from them (not recorded which). The receptor's source is an adult woman who had mild COVID-19 (a few samples of this study predate the infection). Cell type and time point are not known. In nucleotides, the CDR3 is TGCGCCAGCAGCCAAGTTGACAATGAGCAGTTCTTC. Translating gives CASSQVDNEQFF.